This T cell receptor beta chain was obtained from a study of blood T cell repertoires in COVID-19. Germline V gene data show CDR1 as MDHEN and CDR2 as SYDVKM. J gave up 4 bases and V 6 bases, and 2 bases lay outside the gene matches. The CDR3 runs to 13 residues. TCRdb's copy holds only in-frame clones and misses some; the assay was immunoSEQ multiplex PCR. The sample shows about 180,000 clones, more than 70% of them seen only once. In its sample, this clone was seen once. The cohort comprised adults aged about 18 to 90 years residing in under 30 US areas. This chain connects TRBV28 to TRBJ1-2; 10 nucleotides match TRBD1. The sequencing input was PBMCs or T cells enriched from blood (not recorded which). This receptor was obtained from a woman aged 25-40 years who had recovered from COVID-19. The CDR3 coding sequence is TGTGCCAGCAGGGGACAGGGGAGCTATGGCTACACCTTC. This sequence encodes CASRGQGSYGYTF.